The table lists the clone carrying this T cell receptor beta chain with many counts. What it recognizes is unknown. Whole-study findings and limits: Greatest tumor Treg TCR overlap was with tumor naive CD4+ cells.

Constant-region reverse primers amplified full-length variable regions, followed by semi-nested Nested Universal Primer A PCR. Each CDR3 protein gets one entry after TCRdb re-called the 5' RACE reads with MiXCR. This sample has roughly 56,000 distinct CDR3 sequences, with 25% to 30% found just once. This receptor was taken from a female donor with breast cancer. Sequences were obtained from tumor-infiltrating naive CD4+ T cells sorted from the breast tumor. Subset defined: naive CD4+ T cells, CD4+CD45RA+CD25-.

DNA for the CDR3: TGTGCCAGCAGCTTAGACGGTGGTCGTGACTACACCTTC. It translates to CASSLDGGRDYTF. The rearrangement joins TRBV7-6 to TRBJ1-2, with unresolved D. The CDR3 is made up of 13 amino acids. The V end lost 1 base, the J end lost 10 bases, and 13 bases lay between the germline ends. From germline, CDR1 is SGHVS and CDR2 FNYEAQ.